What follows are 20 T cell receptor beta chains derived from one specimen sequenced in a study of blood T cells in healthy people across ages. A second PCR, run for roughly 7 to 11 cycles, used a sample-barcoded 5' primer plus a J-beta primer mix. TCRdb re-called the 5' RACE reads with MiXCR, one entry per CDR3 protein. The sample lists 650,000 to 1,000,000 distinct CDR3 sequences, under 40% seen once, with around 13% in the top ten. The material sequenced was blood. The receptors here all came from a young man in good health.

The chain joins TRBV12-3 or TRBV12-4 to TRBJ2-1; tentatively, D is TRBD2 (6 bases). This CDR3 has 16 residues. V gave up 0 bases and J gave up 3 bases, with 12 bases separating them. The CDR3 is CASSLARGRHYNEQFF. CDR3 sequence (DNA): TGTGCCAGCAGTTTAGCACGGGGGAGGCACTACAATGAGCAGTTCTTC.

The rearrangement joins TRBV29-1 to TRBJ2-3; D is undetermined. Germline CDR1 and CDR2: SQVTM and ANQGSEA. Trimming took 4 bases from V and 0 from J, leaving 11 bases between them. The CDR3 sequence is 14 residues long. DNA of the CDR3: TGCAGCGTTGCGGCACTCTTAAGCACAGATACGCAGTATTTT. Protein product: CSVAALLSTDTQYF.

In its sample, this clonotype was seen a few times. The chain carries TRBV5-1 and TRBJ2-7; D gene unclear. Germline loops: CDR1 SGHRS, CDR2 YFSETQ. V dropped 2 bases and J dropped 5 bases, with 8 bases sitting between them. The length of the CDR3 is 12 residues. The CDR3 coding sequence is TGCGCCAGCAGCTTTAAGTCCCACGAGCAGTACTTC. This codes for CASSFKSHEQYF.

Points on this clonotype: This clone may be a read error of a much larger clone one base away. CDR3 DNA: TGCAGTGCTAGAGATACCAGGGGGGACTATGACTACACCTTC. Protein product: CSARDTRGDYDYTF. The J gene is TRBJ1-2, the V gene TRBV20-1; 7 bases are shared with TRBD1. CDR1 DFQATT and CDR2 SNEGSKA come from the germline V gene (reference sequence). The CDR3 extends over 14 amino acids.

The chain recombines TRBV9 with TRBJ2-3; weak D call: TRBD1 (6 bases). CDR1 and CDR2 (germline): SGDLS, YYNGEE. Trimming stripped 3 bases from V and 0 bases from J, with 14 bases between. This CDR3 region has 16 residues. In nucleotides, the CDR3 is TGTGCCAGCAGCGCGACAGGTAGCACTAGCACAGATACGCAGTATTTT. Translating it yields CASSATGSTSTDTQYF.

The rearrangement joins TRBV28 to TRBJ1-1, with no clear D. CDR1 and CDR2 (germline): MDHEN, SYDVKM. There are 14 residues in the CDR3. V lost 6 bases and J 6 bases, leaving 17 bases between the germline ends. The DNA for the CDR3 is TGTGCCAGCAGCGACCGAGGGTGGAGGGCTGAAGCTTTCTTT. This gives the protein CASSDRGWRAEAFF.

This clonotype turned up a few times. The chain carries TRBV5-6 and TRBJ2-2; 9 bases map to TRBD1. Per the germline V gene, CDR1 is SGHDT and CDR2 is YYEEEE. The CDR3 is made up of 11 amino acids. Losses at the gene ends were 5 bases for V and 15 bases for J; bases not matched to a gene: 5. The CDR3 sequence is CASSYRDRVFF. DNA of the CDR3: TGTGCCAGCAGTTACCGGGACAGGGTGTTTTTT. The whole variable domain, filled in from reference TRBV5-6 and TRBJ2-2, reads DAGVTQSPTHLIKTRGQQVTLRCSPKSGHDTVSWYQQALGQGPQFIFQYYEEEERQRGNFPDRFSGHQFPNYSSELNVNALLLGDSALYLCASSYRDRVFFGEGSRLTVL.

This clonotype was detected only a few times. The chain couples TRBV5-6 to TRBJ2-1, with 7 bases identical to TRBD2. The length of the CDR3 is 16 residues. Losses at the gene ends were 4 bases for V and 2 bases for J; bases not matched to a gene: 9. Looked up from germline, CDR1 is SGHDT and CDR2 is YYEEEE. The CDR3 is CASSPWGGVTYNEQFF. In nucleotides, the CDR3 is TGTGCCAGCAGCCCCTGGGGGGGGGTTACCTACAATGAGCAGTTCTTC.

The V and J genes are TRBV7-2 and TRBJ1-2; 12 positions agree with TRBD1. The CDR3 runs 14 residues. Germline values: CDR1 SGHTA, CDR2 FQGNSA. J gave up 8 bases and V 4 bases, and 5 bases lay outside the gene matches. CDR3 amino acids: CASSYGTGGAGYTF. As DNA, the CDR3 is TGTGCCAGCAGCTACGGGACAGGGGGCGCCGGCTACACCTTC.

The gene calls are TRBV7-2 and TRBJ2-5; perhaps TRBD2 as D (5 bases). The last part of the DNA fits TRBJ2-7 better; the J call may be wrong. Germline assignment: CDR1 SGHTA and CDR2 FQGNSA. This CDR3 has 13 amino acids. DNA for the CDR3: TGTGCCAGCAGCGCAAGAGGGAAAAACGAGCAGTACTTC. Protein: CASSARGKNEQYF.

This clonotype occurred a few times. V is TRBV20-1 and J is TRBJ2-1; 13 bases map to TRBD2. The CDR3 is 12 residues long. CDR1 DFQATT and CDR2 SNEGSKA come from the germline V gene (reference sequence). With V trimmed by 4 bases and J by 10 bases, 1 base remained unmatched. The CDR3 DNA reads TGCAGTGCTATGACTAGCGGGGGGGAGCAGTTCTTC. Translation gives CSAMTSGGEQFF.

This clonotype has more than one count but fewer than ten. The chain has TRBV20-1 and TRBJ1-6; no reliable D call. Germline-derived CDR1 and CDR2 are DFQATT and SNEGSKA (reference sequence). With 0 bases removed from V and 6 bases from J, the gap between germline ends came to 15 bases. This CDR3 comprises 16 residues. In DNA form, the CDR3 reads TGCAGTGCTAGAGATCCAGGCGGACGGCGTAATTCACCCCTCCACTTT. This codes for CSARDPGGRRNSPLHF.

CDR3 sequence reads: CASSPGGSNTGELFF. The CDR3 region has the DNA TGTGCCAGCAGTCCAGGGGGTTCGAACACCGGGGAGCTGTTTTTT. The J gene is TRBJ2-2, the V gene TRBV12-3 or TRBV12-4, with 7 positions matching TRBD1. V shed 5 bases and J 0 bases; nucleotides not matched to a gene: 3. The CDR3 contains 15 residues.

Of note for this clonotype: One end of the junction varies from germline; a read error may be responsible. The rearrangement uses TRBV30 and TRBJ2-7; D tentatively fits TRBD1 or TRBD2 (5 bases each). The germline V gene has CDR1 GTSNPN and CDR2 SVGIG (reference sequence). The CDR3 contains 13 residues. The chain's CDR3 is CARSKGSSYEQYF. CDR3 in DNA: TGTGCCAGGAGTAAGGGGAGCTCCTACGAGCAGTACTTC.

This clonotype appeared a few times. V is TRBV12-3 or TRBV12-4 and J is TRBJ2-7, with D possibly called TRBD1 or TRBD2 (5 bases each). Trimming took off 6 bases at V and 7 bases at J, with 31 bases between the two ends. The CDR3 runs 18 residues. For the CDR3, the DNA is TGTGCCAGCAGCCACCCGGGGTCCTTGGGACGGATGGGCTATGAGCAGTACTTC. Its protein product is CASSHPGSLGRMGYEQYF.

This clonotype has a handful of counts. This sequence joins TRBV4-1 and TRBJ1-5, with D unclear. This CDR3 has 15 residues. Germline-derived CDR1 and CDR2 are MGHRA and YSYEKL. Trimming removed 1 base from V and 5 bases from J, with 12 bases in between. CDR3 residues: CASSQVGDWDQPQHF. The DNA of the CDR3 is TGCGCCAGCAGCCAAGTCGGGGATTGGGATCAGCCCCAGCATTTT.

V is TRBV4-2 and J is TRBJ2-7; 8 nucleotides line up with TRBD1. This CDR3 is built from 13 residues. Germline CDR1 reads LGHNA; CDR2 reads YNFKEQ. J was trimmed by 6 bases and V by 4 bases; bases with no gene match: 5. The DNA of the CDR3 is TGTGCCAGCAGCCCGGGACAGGCCTGCGAGCAGTACTTC. Translating it yields CASSPGQACEQYF.

Turning to this clonotype: Mismatch with germline at one junction end may stem from a read error. The rearrangement links TRBV11-1 to TRBJ2-7, with 15 bases identical to TRBD2. CDR1 is SGHAT, CDR2 FQDESV, per germline (reference sequence). The CDR3 length is 16 residues. CDR3 DNA: TGTGCCAACAGCTGGACTAGCGGGGGGGCAGTACTCGAGCAGTACTTC. It specifies CANSWTSGGAVLEQYF. Filled out from reference TRBV11-1 and TRBJ2-7, the complete variable domain reads EAEVAQSPRYKITEKSQAVAFWCDPISGHATLYWYRQILGQGPELLVQFQDESVVDDSQLPKDRFSAERLKGVDSTLKIQPAELGDSAMYLCANSWTSGGAVLEQYFGPGTRLTVT.

Written as DNA, the CDR3 is TGTGCCAGCACCTTTCGGAGGGGGAAGAGCTCCTACAATGAGCAGTTCTTC. Protein sequence: CASTFRRGKSSYNEQFF. The chain combines TRBV5-4 with TRBJ2-1; D could derive from TRBD1 or TRBD2 (6 bases each). The CDR3 has 17 residues. V gave up 6 bases and J gave up 0 bases, with 19 bases separating them. CDR1 is SGHNT, CDR2 YYREEE, per germline (reference sequence).

V is TRBV6-1 and J is TRBJ2-1, with a weak D call TRBD1 (6 bases). Germline CDR1 and CDR2: MNHNS and SASEGT. The length of the CDR3 is 17 residues. V was cut by 2 bases and J by 2 bases, with 16 bases left in between. The CDR3 reads CASSESDGTPPYNEQFF. As DNA, the CDR3 is TGTGCCAGCAGTGAAAGCGACGGGACACCTCCCTACAATGAGCAGTTCTTC.